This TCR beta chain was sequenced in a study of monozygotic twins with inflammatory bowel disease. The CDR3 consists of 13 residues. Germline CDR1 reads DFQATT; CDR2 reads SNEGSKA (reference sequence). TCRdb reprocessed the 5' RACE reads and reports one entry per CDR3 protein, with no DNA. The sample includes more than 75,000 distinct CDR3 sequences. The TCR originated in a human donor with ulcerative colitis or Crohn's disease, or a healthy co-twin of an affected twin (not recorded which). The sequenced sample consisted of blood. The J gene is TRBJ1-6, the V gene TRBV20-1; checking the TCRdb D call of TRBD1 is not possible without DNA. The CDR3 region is CSTQAGSEAPLHF.